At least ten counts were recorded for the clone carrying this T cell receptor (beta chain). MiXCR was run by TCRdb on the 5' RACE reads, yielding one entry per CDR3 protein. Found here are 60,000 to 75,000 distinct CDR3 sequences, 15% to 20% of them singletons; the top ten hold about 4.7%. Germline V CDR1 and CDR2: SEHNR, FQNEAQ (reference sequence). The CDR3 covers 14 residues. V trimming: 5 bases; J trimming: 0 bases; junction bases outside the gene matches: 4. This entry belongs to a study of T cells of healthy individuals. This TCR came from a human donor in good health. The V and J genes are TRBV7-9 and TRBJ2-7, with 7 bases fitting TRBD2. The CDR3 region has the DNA TGTGCCAGCAGCCACCCGGGGGGCTCCTACGAGCAGTACTTC. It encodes CASSHPGGSYEQYF.